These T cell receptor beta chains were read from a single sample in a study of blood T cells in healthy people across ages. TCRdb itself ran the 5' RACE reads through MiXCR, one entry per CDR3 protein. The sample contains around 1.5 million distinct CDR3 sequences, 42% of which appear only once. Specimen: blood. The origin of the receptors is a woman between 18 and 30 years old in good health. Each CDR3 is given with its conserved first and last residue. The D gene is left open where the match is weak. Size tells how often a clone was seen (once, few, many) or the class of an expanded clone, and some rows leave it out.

CDR3: CSADSVNSYEQYF
DNA: TGCAGTGCTGACAGCGTTAACTCCTACGAGCAGTACTTC
size: NA
D: NA
V: TRBV20-1
J: TRBJ2-7
length: 13

CDR3: CASRVDRSYGYTF
DNA: TGTGCCAGCAGGGTGGACAGAAGCTATGGCTACACCTTC
size: NA
D: NA
V: TRBV27
J: TRBJ1-2
length: 13

CDR3: CASSLSGAPYNEQFF
DNA: TGTGCCAGCAGCTTGAGCGGGGCCCCCTACAATGAGCAGTTCTTC
size: NA
D: TRBD2
V: TRBV7-2
J: TRBJ2-1
length: 15

CDR3: CASSHRDGSTDTQYF
DNA: TGCGCCAGCAGTCACCGGGACGGAAGCACAGATACGCAGTATTTT
size: NA
D: NA
V: TRBV5-1
J: TRBJ2-3
length: 15

CDR3: CASSLRDRFNEQYF
DNA: TGTGCCAGCAGCTTGAGGGACAGGTTTAATGAGCAGTACTTC
size: NA
D: TRBD1
V: TRBV11-1
J: TRBJ2-5
length: 14

CDR3: CASLTYSYEQYF
DNA: TGTGCCAGCCTGACCTACTCCTACGAGCAGTACTTC
size: few
D: NA
V: TRBV28
J: TRBJ2-7
length: 12

CDR3: CSARRFGETEQYF
DNA: TGCAGTGCTAGGAGGTTCGGGGAGACCGAGCAGTACTTC
size: once
D: NA
V: TRBV20-1
J: TRBJ2-7
length: 13

CDR3: CASSQDGDTQYF
DNA: TGCGCCAGCAGCCAAGATGGAGATACGCAGTATTTT
size: many
D: NA
V: TRBV4-1
J: TRBJ2-3
length: 12

CDR3: CAISENVDRGDYGYTF
DNA: TGTGCCATCAGTGAGAATGTTGACAGGGGCGACTATGGCTACACCTTC
size: few
D: TRBD1
V: TRBV10-3
J: TRBJ1-2
length: 16

CDR3: CASSHASGAGFYEQYF
DNA: TGCGCCAGCAGCCATGCTAGCGGCGCAGGGTTCTACGAGCAGTACTTC
size: NA
D: TRBD2
V: TRBV4-1
J: TRBJ2-7
length: 16

CDR3: CAAGEGQAGTQYF
DNA: TGTGCCGCTGGTGAGGGGCAGGCTGGGACCCAGTACTTC
size: NA
D: NA
V: TRBV21-1
J: TRBJ2-5
length: 13

CDR3: CASTSSGGNNEQFF
DNA: TGTGCCAGCACCTCTAGCGGGGGCAACAATGAGCAGTTCTTC
size: NA
D: TRBD2
V: TRBV6-5
J: TRBJ2-1
length: 14

CDR3: CSAAGLGRTGDEQFF
DNA: TGCAGTGCTGCTGGATTGGGCAGGACCGGCGATGAGCAGTTCTTC
size: NA
D: NA
V: TRBV20-1
J: TRBJ2-1
length: 15

CDR3: CASSKTSGRVDTQYF
DNA: TGTGCCAGCAGCAAGACTAGCGGGAGGGTAGATACGCAGTATTTT
size: NA
D: TRBD2
V: TRBV6-1
J: TRBJ2-3
length: 15

CDR3: CASLGAPSLGVYNSPLHF
DNA: TGTGCCAGCCTAGGGGCTCCCTCACTGGGGGTCTATAATTCACCCCTCCACTTT
size: NA
D: NA
V: TRBV21-1
J: TRBJ1-6
length: 18

CDR3: CATSRGVAPNEQYF
DNA: TGTGCCACCAGCAGAGGAGTGGCCCCCAACGAGCAGTACTTC
size: NA
D: NA
V: TRBV15
J: TRBJ2-7
length: 14

CDR3: CASSYGQGENYGYTF
DNA: TGCGCCAGCAGCTATGGACAGGGGGAGAACTATGGCTACACCTTC
size: NA
D: TRBD1
V: TRBV5-1
J: TRBJ1-2
length: 15

CDR3: CASSRNSGSTYEQYF
DNA: TGTGCCAGCAGCCGCAATAGCGGGAGCACCTACGAGCAGTACTTC
size: NA
D: TRBD2
V: TRBV7-2
J: TRBJ2-7
length: 15

CDR3: CASTSSPGSGNTGELFF
DNA: TGTGCCAGCACCTCCTCCCCAGGGAGTGGAAACACCGGGGAGCTGTTTTTT
size: NA
D: NA
V: TRBV6-1
J: TRBJ2-2
length: 17

CDR3: CSAPGSEGPTDTQYF
DNA: TGCAGTGCTCCAGGGAGCGAGGGCCCCACAGATACGCAGTATTTT
size: NA
D: NA
V: TRBV20-1
J: TRBJ2-3
length: 15

CDR3: CASSATRYYERYF
DNA: TGTGCCAGCAGCGCAACCCGGTACTACGAGCGGTACTTC
size: NA
D: NA
V: TRBV7-2
J: TRBJ2-7
length: 13

CDR3: CASSYRAATSGSSGEQFF
DNA: TGTGCCAGCAGTTACAGGGCCGCGACTAGCGGGTCCAGCGGTGAGCAGTTCTTC
size: NA
D: TRBD2
V: TRBV6-2/TRBV6-3
J: TRBJ2-1
length: 18

CDR3: CASGLRDTQYF
DNA: TGTGCCAGCGGCCTACGAGATACGCAATATTTT
size: NA
D: NA
V: TRBV12-3/TRBV12-4
J: TRBJ2-3
length: 11

CDR3: CASSPFRPGGYEQYF
DNA: TGTGCCAGCAGTCCGTTTCGACCAGGGGGCTACGAGCAGTACTTC
size: NA
D: TRBD1
V: TRBV6-6
J: TRBJ2-7
length: 15

CDR3: CSARGSAGETDTQYF
DNA: TGCAGTGCTAGGGGGTCGGCGGGAGAGACAGATACGCAGTATTTT
size: NA
D: TRBD2
V: TRBV20-1
J: TRBJ2-3
length: 15

CDR3: CATSDTGRSETQYF
DNA: TGTGCCACCAGTGACACTGGGCGTTCCGAGACCCAGTACTTC
size: many
D: NA
V: TRBV24-1
J: TRBJ2-5
length: 14

CDR3: CASSTTSGRSWGTQYF
DNA: TGTGCCAGCAGTACGACTAGCGGGAGGTCCTGGGGTACGCAGTATTTT
size: NA
D: TRBD2
V: TRBV6-5
J: TRBJ2-3
length: 16

CDR3: CSVPPAGGNTGELFF
DNA: TGCAGTGTCCCCCCCGCTGGGGGGAACACCGGGGAGCTGTTTTTT
size: NA
D: NA
V: TRBV20-1
J: TRBJ2-2
length: 15

CDR3: CASSLPGVLEMNTEAFF
DNA: TGTGCCAGCAGCTTGCCAGGGGTCCTAGAGATGAACACTGAAGCTTTCTTT
size: NA
D: NA
V: TRBV5-6
J: TRBJ1-1
length: 17

CDR3: CASRSWFGVNQPQHF
DNA: TGCGCCAGCAGGTCGTGGTTTGGGGTAAATCAGCCCCAGCATTTT
size: few
D: NA
V: TRBV4-1
J: TRBJ1-5
length: 15

CDR3: CASSLEWGADNEQFF
DNA: TGTGCCAGCAGCTTAGAGTGGGGGGCTGACAATGAGCAGTTCTTC
size: NA
D: NA
V: TRBV7-8
J: TRBJ2-1
length: 15

CDR3: CASSLAFQGLASLEQFF
DNA: TGTGCCAGCAGCTTAGCGTTCCAGGGACTAGCATCATTAGAGCAGTTCTTC
size: NA
D: TRBD2
V: TRBV7-2
J: TRBJ2-1
length: 17

CDR3: CASSSRDSHQETQYF
DNA: TGTGCCAGCAGCTCCCGGGACAGTCACCAAGAGACCCAGTACTTC
size: NA
D: TRBD1
V: TRBV6-6
J: TRBJ2-5
length: 15

CDR3: CASSDRTGFYEQYF
DNA: TGTGCCAGCAGTGACCGGACAGGGTTCTACGAGCAGTACTTC
size: NA
D: TRBD1
V: TRBV6-1
J: TRBJ2-7
length: 14

CDR3: CASSQESGTATEQFF
DNA: TGTGCCAGCAGCCAAGAGTCAGGGACAGCTACCGAGCAGTTCTTC
size: NA
D: TRBD1
V: TRBV3-1
J: TRBJ2-1
length: 15

CDR3: CASSPPGRTEAFF
DNA: TGCGCCAGCAGCCCCCCAGGGAGAACTGAAGCTTTCTTT
size: few
D: NA
V: TRBV4-1
J: TRBJ1-1
length: 13

CDR3: CASSFRHGSEQYF
DNA: TGTGCCAGCAGTTTCAGACATGGGAGCGAGCAGTACTTC
size: once
D: NA
V: TRBV12-3/TRBV12-4
J: TRBJ2-7
length: 13

CDR3: CAWTQGAYPTEAFF
DNA: TGTGCCTGGACCCAGGGGGCGTATCCCACTGAAGCTTTCTTT
size: NA
D: TRBD1
V: TRBV30
J: TRBJ1-1
length: 14

CDR3: CASSDWRERQSYNEQFF
DNA: TGTGCCAGCAGTGATTGGCGGGAGCGTCAGTCCTACAATGAGCAGTTCTTC
size: NA
D: TRBD2
V: TRBV2
J: TRBJ2-1
length: 17

CDR3: CASTQSEGGPAYEQYF
DNA: TGCGCCAGCACCCAAAGTGAGGGAGGGCCGGCCTACGAGCAGTACTTC
size: NA
D: TRBD2
V: TRBV5-1
J: TRBJ2-7
length: 16

CDR3: CAWRSGGVTEAFF
DNA: TGTGCCTGGAGGAGCGGCGGGGTCACTGAAGCTTTCTTT
size: NA
D: NA
V: TRBV30
J: TRBJ1-1
length: 13

CDR3: CASSVGVGLYNGQFF
DNA: TGTGCCAGCAGCGTAGGGGTGGGGCTCTACAATGGGCAGTTCTTC
size: NA
D: NA
V: TRBV9
J: TRBJ2-1
length: 15

CDR3: CASSLISAVTEAFF
DNA: TGTGCCAGCAGTTTAATCTCGGCGGTCACTGAAGCTTTCTTT
size: NA
D: NA
V: TRBV12-3/TRBV12-4
J: TRBJ1-1
length: 14

CDR3: CASNSRDSGANVLTF
DNA: TGCGCCAGCAACTCCCGCGATTCTGGGGCCAACGTCCTGACTTTC
size: many
D: NA
V: TRBV4-1
J: TRBJ2-6
length: 15

CDR3: CASSQDGGLGETQYF
DNA: TGCGCCAGCAGCCAAGATGGCGGACTTGGAGAGACCCAGTACTTC
size: NA
D: NA
V: TRBV4-1
J: TRBJ2-5
length: 15

CDR3: CAISSVLSGGNSPLHF
DNA: TGTGCCATCAGTTCAGTCCTATCGGGGGGTAATTCACCCCTCCACTTT
size: NA
D: NA
V: TRBV10-3
J: TRBJ1-6
length: 16

CDR3: CASSQEAGLDYGYTF
DNA: TGCGCCAGCAGCCAAGAGGCAGGGTTAGACTATGGCTACACCTTC
size: few
D: NA
V: TRBV4-1
J: TRBJ1-2
length: 15

CDR3: CSVLGPGSGANVLTF
DNA: TGCAGCGTTCTTGGACCCGGCTCTGGGGCCAACGTCCTGACTTTC
size: few
D: NA
V: TRBV29-1
J: TRBJ2-6
length: 15

CDR3: CASTEEALYGYTF
DNA: TGTGCCAGCACAGAGGAGGCCCTCTATGGCTACACCTTC
size: few
D: NA
V: TRBV6-1
J: TRBJ1-2
length: 13

CDR3: CASSFVTSGSNEQYF
DNA: TGTGCCAGCAGTTTCGTGACTAGCGGGAGCAATGAGCAGTACTTC
size: NA
D: TRBD2
V: TRBV12-3/TRBV12-4
J: TRBJ2-5
length: 15

CDR3: CAGLQGYEQFF
DNA: TGTGCCGGTTTACAGGGGTATGAGCAGTTCTTC
size: NA
D: TRBD1
V: TRBV10-3
J: TRBJ2-1
length: 11

CDR3: CASSFGQRIDNYNEQFF
DNA: TGTGCCAGCAGTTTCGGACAGAGAATAGATAACTACAATGAGCAGTTCTTC
size: NA
D: NA
V: TRBV12-3/TRBV12-4
J: TRBJ2-1
length: 17

CDR3: CASGRDRGQETQYF
DNA: TGCGCCAGCGGACGGGACAGGGGCCAAGAGACCCAGTACTTC
size: few
D: TRBD1
V: TRBV5-1
J: TRBJ2-5
length: 14

CDR3: CASSVEGPRGSTPYNSPLHF
DNA: TGTGCCAGCAGCGTAGAAGGGCCCCGGGGATCCACGCCCTATAATTCACCCCTCCACTTT
size: NA
D: NA
V: TRBV9
J: TRBJ1-6
length: 20

CDR3: CSARDPGASGYTF
DNA: TGCAGTGCTAGAGATCCGGGGGCAAGTGGCTACACCTTC
size: NA
D: NA
V: TRBV20-1
J: TRBJ1-2
length: 13